The 18 T cell receptor beta chains below were found in one sample sequenced in a study of shared clonotypes between healthy human individuals. The method was immunoSEQ multiplex PCR; TCRdb's version includes in-frame clones alone and lacks a portion of them. The repertoire holds about a million clones, with approximately 76% as singletons. The sequencing sample was made of memory CD4+ T cells sorted from blood. The subset was: CD45RA-negative fraction. The receptor source for this set is a young man in good health.

This clone has just one count. The sample contains more than one DNA sequence encoding this CDR3. The genes are TRBV11-2 and TRBJ1-2, with D possibly being TRBD1 (5 bases). CDR1 and CDR2 (germline): SGHAT, FQNNGV. V was pared by 1 base and J by 0 bases, with 9 bases between. The CDR3 loop spans 15 amino acids. DNA of the CDR3: TGTGCCAGCAGCTTAGGAGCGGGGGCTAACTATGGCTACACCTTC. Amino acid sequence: CASSLGAGANYGYTF.

The gene calls are TRBV7-8 and TRBJ2-5; 9 nucleotides agree with TRBD2. V dropped 5 bases and J dropped 3; count of bases not matched to a gene: 4. The CDR3 has 14 residues. The germline gives CDR1 SGHVS, CDR2 FQNEAQ. Here the CDR3 reads CASSPVAGEETQYF. The CDR3 DNA is TGTGCCAGCAGCCCAGTAGCGGGGGAAGAGACCCAGTACTTC.

The chain recombines TRBV7-8 with TRBJ2-7; D is undetermined. Germline lookup yields CDR1 SGHVS and CDR2 FQNEAQ. CDR3 size: 16 residues. V gave up 2 bases and J gave up 0 bases, with 14 bases separating them. As DNA, the CDR3 is TGTGCCAGCAGCTTAACGGCAGGCACACCCTCCTACGAGCAGTACTTC. Residues: CASSLTAGTPSYEQYF.

The chain combines TRBV7-9 with TRBJ2-1; D call uncertain. This CDR3 region has 15 residues. The V end lost 5 bases, the J end lost 2 bases, and 13 bases lay between the germline ends. CDR1 is SEHNR and CDR2 is FQNEAQ in the germline V gene (reference sequence). The DNA of the CDR3 is TGTGCCAGCAGCCCCCCGGGCGGTCCCTACAATGAGCAGTTCTTC. It encodes CASSPPGGPYNEQFF. The complete variable domain, with remaining parts taken from reference TRBV7-9 and TRBJ2-1, reads DTGVSQNPRHKITKRGQNVTFRCDPISEHNRLYWYRQTLGQGPEFLTYFQNEAQLEKSRLLSDRFSAERPKGSFSTLEIQRTEQGDSAMYLCASSPPGGPYNEQFFGPGTRLTVL.

Remarks on this clone: In the same sample, other DNA sequences code for this CDR3. V gene TRBV6-6 combines with J gene TRBJ1-2; D is undetermined. Deletions cut 4 bases from V and 4 bases from J, with 7 bases between. The CDR3 contains 12 residues. The germline CDR1 and CDR2 sequences are MNHNY and SVGAGI (reference sequence). This CDR3 reads CASSLDSYGYTF. The DNA for the CDR3 is TGTGCCAGCAGTTTGGACTCCTATGGCTACACCTTC.

The chain combines TRBV7-9 with TRBJ1-2; possible D gene TRBD1, 5 bases. Germline CDR1 SEHNR, CDR2 FQNEAQ (reference sequence). The CDR3 consists of 16 residues. V dropped 1 base and J dropped 7 bases, with 19 bases sitting between them. In DNA, the CDR3 is TGTGCCAGCAGCTTAGTCTTTTACGAGGGGCGTCTTGGCTACACCTTC. It is translated as CASSLVFYEGRLGYTF.

The chain has TRBV25-1 and TRBJ1-1, with TRBD1 matching 12 bases. CDR1 is MGHDK and CDR2 is SYGVNS in the germline V gene. The V gene end was trimmed by 4 bases and the J gene end by 7 bases; junction bases not matched to a gene: 16. This CDR3 comprises 18 residues. CDR3: CASSGSGTGGIMRGEAFF. The CDR3 DNA is TGTGCCAGCAGTGGTTCCGGGACAGGGGGCATTATGAGGGGTGAAGCTTTCTTT.

V and J are TRBV6-4 and TRBJ2-1; TRBD2 might be the D (6 bases). Germline loops: CDR1 MRHNA, CDR2 SNTAGT. The CDR3 is 15 residues long. The V and J ends lost 7 bases and 3 bases respectively, with 16 bases between them. The CDR3 region has the DNA TGTGCCAGCACCTTACGGGAGTCCTACTACAATGAGCAGTTCTTC. The encoded protein is CASTLRESYYNEQFF.

This clone was picked up a small number of times. The gene calls are TRBV20-1 and TRBJ1-2; 7 bases agree with TRBD1. This CDR3 comprises 11 residues. The V gene end was trimmed by 5 bases and the J gene end by 6 bases; junction bases not matched to a gene: 3. The germline V gene has CDR1 DFQATT and CDR2 SNEGSKA (reference sequence). The chain's CDR3 is CSAPRGDGYTF. For the CDR3, the DNA is TGCAGTGCTCCCAGGGGGGATGGCTACACCTTC.

The chain uses TRBV5-7 and TRBJ2-7; D is tentatively TRBD1 or TRBD2 (6 bases each). TRBV5-7 has ORF status, its function being uncertain. With 4 bases removed from V and 0 bases from J, the gap between germline ends came to 14 bases. The CDR3 covers 15 residues. The CDR3 DNA sequence: TGTGCCAGCAGCACGTTGGGGGGCGACTCCTACGAGCAGTACTTC. It is translated as CASSTLGGDSYEQYF.

Only a few counts were recorded for this clone. The chain uses TRBV28 and TRBJ2-3; 7 bases fit TRBD2. The CDR3 length is 17 residues. Germline-derived CDR1 and CDR2 are MDHEN and SYDVKM. The V segment lost 3 bases and the J segment 0 bases; nucleotides outside the gene matches: 9. The CDR3 coding sequence is TGTGCCAGCAGTTTGGTCGGGGGGACCCCCAGCACAGATACGCAGTATTTT. Encoded protein: CASSLVGGTPSTDTQYF. The whole variable domain, remainder taken from reference TRBV28 and TRBJ2-3, is DVKVTQSSRYLVKRTGEKVFLECVQDMDHENMFWYRQDPGLGLRLIYFSYDVKMKEKGDIPEGYSVSREKKERFSLILESASTNQTSMYLCASSLVGGTPSTDTQYFGPGTRLTVL.

This chain links TRBV5-1 with TRBJ2-3; no firm D call. The germline V gene has CDR1 SGHRS and CDR2 YFSETQ. CDR3 length: 16 residues. V lost 1 base and J lost 3, with 15 bases in between. The chain's CDR3 is CASSLLGPGFTDTQYF. The CDR3 DNA reads as TGCGCCAGCAGCTTGCTCGGGCCCGGGTTTACAGATACGCAGTATTTT.

This sequence joins TRBV7-2 and TRBJ2-1; D possibly corresponds to TRBD2 (5 bases). V was trimmed by 0 bases and J by 0 bases, leaving 12 bases between them. Germline loops: CDR1 SGHTA, CDR2 FQGNSA. This CDR3 is 17 amino acids long. The CDR3 sequence: CASSLAFRENSYNEQFF. The DNA for the CDR3 is TGTGCCAGCAGCTTAGCATTTCGGGAAAACTCCTACAATGAGCAGTTCTTC.

The chain combines TRBV27 with TRBJ2-6; 8 bases are shared with TRBD1. The CDR3 is made up of 20 amino acids. The trim removed 2 bases at V and 0 bases at J, leaving 12 bases unmatched. Germline V gene data show CDR1 as MNHEY and CDR2 as SMNVEV (reference sequence). The CDR3 sequence: CASSLKKGTGSTSGANVLTF. The CDR3 bases are TGTGCCAGCAGTTTAAAGAAAGGGACAGGTTCCACCTCTGGGGCCAACGTCCTGACTTTC.

The rearrangement links TRBV14 to TRBJ1-2; no definite D call. Germline CDR1 and CDR2: SGHDN and FVKESK. This CDR3 region has 15 residues. Trimming removed 0 bases from V and 0 bases from J, with 8 bases in between. The CDR3 here is CASSQDRWTNYGYTF. In nucleotides, the CDR3 is TGTGCCAGCAGCCAAGATAGGTGGACTAACTATGGCTACACCTTC.

The rearrangement joins TRBV30 to TRBJ2-5; 7 bases line up with TRBD1. CDR3 length equals 13 residues. V lost 3 bases, J lost 9 bases, and 10 bases stayed unmatched. CDR1 is GTSNPN and CDR2 is SVGIG in the germline V gene (reference sequence). In DNA form, the CDR3 reads TGTGCCTGGAGGCCAACCTCAGGGGGTGCCCAGTACTTC. It is translated as CAWRPTSGGAQYF.

This clone showed up just once. The DNA for the CDR3 is TGTGCCAGCAGTTCAGGGAGAGGTGAAAAACTGTTTTTT. Translated, it gives CASSSGRGEKLFF. The V and J genes are TRBV27 and TRBJ1-4; the D gene is possibly TRBD1 (5 bases). This CDR3 has 13 amino acids. CDR1 is MNHEY, CDR2 SMNVEV, per germline (reference sequence). V was pared by 4 bases and J by 7 bases, with 10 bases between.

V gene TRBV5-1 combines with J gene TRBJ1-1; weak D call: TRBD1 (5 bases). The CDR3 sequence is 14 residues long. CDR1 and CDR2 from the germline V gene are SGHRS and YFSETQ. The V end was cut by 4 bases, the J end by 7 bases, with 17 bases between. DNA of the CDR3: TGCGCCAGCAGCGCAGGGATCCGCTACGGTGAAGCTTTCTTT. Encoded protein: CASSAGIRYGEAFF.